A single sample is the source of the 21 T cell receptor beta chains below, sequenced in a study of identical twins. TCRdb passed the 5' RACE reads through MiXCR, listing each CDR3 protein once. The sample has a few hundred thousand distinct CDR3 sequences; approximately 15% are singletons. These data also featured in a second study, about yellow fever vaccine responses in identical twins.

Sequenced input: CD4+ T cells sorted from blood. All receptors come from a woman aged 18-30 years in good health.

This clonotype was counted only a few times. J is TRBJ1-1 and V is TRBV15, with 7 nucleotides matching TRBD1. Trimming removed 4 bases from V and 7 bases from J; junction bases left unmatched: 3. In germline, CDR1 is LNHNV, CDR2 YYDKDF (reference sequence). The CDR3 spans 12 residues. CDR3 sequence reads: CATSIRQGEAFF. DNA of the CDR3: TGTGCCACCAGCATTAGACAGGGTGAAGCTTTCTTT.

The rearrangement joins TRBV2 to TRBJ2-7; 7 bases align to TRBD1. This CDR3 is built from 15 residues. Unmatched junction bases numbered 12, after V lost 4 bases and J lost 6 bases. Germline CDR1 reads SNHLY; CDR2 reads FYNNEI. This CDR3 reads CASSVSRDRSAEQYF. The CDR3 DNA follows: TGTGCCAGCAGTGTCTCTCGGGACAGATCAGCCGAGCAGTACTTC. Drawing the rest from reference TRBV2 and TRBJ2-7, the complete variable domain is EPEVTQTPSHQVTQMGQEVILRCVPISNHLYFYWYRQILGQKVEFLVSFYNNEISEKSEIFDDQFSVERPDGSNFTLKIRSTKLEDSAMYFCASSVSRDRSAEQYFGPGTRLTVT.

The V gene is TRBV18, the J gene TRBJ2-1; possibly TRBD1 for D (6 bases). The V and J ends lost 3 bases and 6 bases respectively, with 12 bases between them. The germline CDR1 and CDR2 sequences are KGHSH and LQKENI. There are 14 residues in the CDR3. The CDR3 is CASSPRRTVNEQFF. CDR3 nucleotides: TGTGCCAGCTCACCCCGCCGGACAGTCAATGAGCAGTTCTTC.

The sample holds a few counts of this clonotype. This chain uses TRBV7-2 with TRBJ1-6; D ambiguous. The germline V gene encodes CDR1 SGHTA and CDR2 FQGNSA. The V and J ends lost 1 base and 0 bases respectively, with 16 bases between them. This CDR3 is built from 19 residues. CDR3 sequence (DNA): TGTGCCAGCAGCTTAGTGCCAGTGTCTTCCAGCTCCTATAATTCACCCCTCCACTTT. It translates to CASSLVPVSSSSYNSPLHF.

The chain employs TRBV6-1 and TRBJ1-1; a possible D gene is TRBD1 (5 bases). The CDR3 runs 15 residues. V was trimmed by 8 bases and J by 1 base, leaving 17 bases between them. Germline V CDR1 and CDR2: MNHNS, SASEGT. The CDR3: CASRDSTSANTEAFF. The CDR3 nucleotides read TGTGCCAGCCGCGACAGCACCTCAGCGAACACTGAAGCTTTCTTT.

In its sample, this clonotype was seen a few times. V is TRBV5-1 and J is TRBJ2-1, with 13 nucleotides matching TRBD2. This CDR3 is built from 18 residues. Germline V gene lookup returns CDR1 SGHRS and CDR2 YFSETQ. After removal of 2 bases from V and 0 bases from J, the junction contained 5 bases not matched to a gene. The CDR3 here is CASSFALAGGPSYNEQFF. The CDR3 DNA reads as TGCGCCAGCAGCTTCGCACTAGCGGGAGGGCCCTCCTACAATGAGCAGTTCTTC.

This clonotype was counted only a few times. CDR3 bases: TGTGCTAGTGGCCCCGGACAGGGAAGCACAGATACGCAGTATTTT. Protein product: CASGPGQGSTDTQYF. The gene calls are TRBV12-5 and TRBJ2-3; 8 bases agree with TRBD1. Germline CDR1 LGHNT, CDR2 FRNRAP. The CDR3 length is 15 residues. The J segment lost 0 bases and the V segment lost 6 bases, leaving 5 bases of the junction unmatched.

This clonotype was seen ten or more times. The chain uses TRBV12-3 or TRBV12-4 and TRBJ2-2; D is perhaps TRBD1 (5 bases). The CDR3 contains 15 residues. Trimming removed 5 bases at V and 1 base at J, with 11 bases between. The CDR3 DNA reads TGTGCCAGCAGTCCGAAACAGGTGAACACCGGGGAGCTGTTTTTT. This translates into CASSPKQVNTGELFF.

This clonotype appeared a few times. The rearrangement links TRBV28 to TRBJ1-2; 9 bases are a match to TRBD1. The junction had 5 bases not matched to a gene; V was cut back by 4 bases and J by 8 bases. CDR1 is MDHEN, CDR2 SYDVKM, per germline. The CDR3 runs 13 residues. The CDR3 sequence: CASSYRDREGYTF. The CDR3 DNA reads as TGTGCCAGCAGTTACCGGGACAGGGAGGGCTACACCTTC.

This clonotype was counted at least ten times. This sequence joins TRBV28 and TRBJ1-1, with 7 bases that match TRBD1. Germline V gene data show CDR1 as MDHEN and CDR2 as SYDVKM. Unmatched junction bases numbered 17, after V lost 4 bases and J lost 6 bases. The CDR3 totals 17 residues. The DNA for the CDR3 is TGTGCCAGCAGTTCCTACGGTGAAGGGGGCTATTGGGCTGAAGCTTTCTTT. This translates into CASSSYGEGGYWAEAFF.

The chain employs TRBV20-1 and TRBJ2-5; perhaps TRBD2 as D (5 bases). The CDR3 is made up of 15 amino acids. The germline gives CDR1 DFQATT, CDR2 SNEGSKA (reference sequence). V was pared by 6 bases and J by 4 bases, with 21 bases between. CDR3 sequence (DNA): TGCAGTGCAGCCGCGGGTAGGGCTCCGCGAGAGACCCAGTACTTC. Protein sequence: CSAAAGRAPRETQYF.

This chain joins TRBV2 and TRBJ2-7, with a possible D match to TRBD2 (5 bases). V dropped 5 bases and J dropped 1 base, with 15 bases sitting between them. CDR1 is SNHLY, CDR2 FYNNEI, per germline. The CDR3 loop spans 15 amino acids. This CDR3 reads CASSSQRGSSYEQYF. CDR3 in DNA: TGTGCCAGCAGTTCGCAACGGGGAAGTTCCTACGAGCAGTACTTC.

The V call is TRBV20-1, the J call TRBJ2-7; 9 bases match TRBD1. J lost 2 bases, V lost 7 bases, and 15 bases had no gene match. There are 16 residues in the CDR3. Germline CDR1 reads DFQATT; CDR2 reads SNEGSKA (reference sequence). This chain's CDR3 is CSVRTGVNQVAYEQYF. The CDR3 DNA follows: TGCAGTGTCCGGACAGGGGTTAATCAAGTGGCCTACGAGCAGTACTTC.

This clonotype was picked up one time. The V call is TRBV20-1, the J call TRBJ2-5; a weak D match, TRBD1 (5 bases). Germline loops: CDR1 DFQATT, CDR2 SNEGSKA (reference sequence). The CDR3 is 14 residues long. The CDR3 DNA reads as TGCTTTGCTAGTCAAAGGGGAAAACAAGAGACCCAGTACTTC. Translated: CFASQRGKQETQYF.

This clonotype appeared a few times. The J gene is TRBJ2-7, the V gene TRBV4-1, with D perhaps TRBD1 (6 bases). This CDR3 has 15 residues. Germline V lookup: CDR1 MGHRA, CDR2 YSYEKL. Trimming removed 4 bases at V and 0 bases at J, with 13 bases between. The CDR3 sequence: CASSRGTDSSYEQYF. The CDR3 nucleotides are TGCGCCAGCAGCCGAGGGACGGACAGCTCCTACGAGCAGTACTTC.

This clonotype was detected only a few times. The J gene is TRBJ2-1, the V gene TRBV6-1; no clear D gene. CDR1 is MNHNS, CDR2 SASEGT, per germline. This CDR3 is 14 amino acids long. In DNA form, the CDR3 reads TGTGCTTCCGCGCAGCCTAGCTCCTACAATGAGCAGTTCTTC. Protein product: CASAQPSSYNEQFF.

This clonotype came up once. The CDR3 DNA sequence: TGCGCCAGCAGTGCTGGACTAGCGGGATTAGGAGATACGCAGTATTTT. Protein sequence: CASSAGLAGLGDTQYF. The V gene is TRBV10-2, the J gene TRBJ2-3; 12 nucleotides line up with TRBD2. From germline, CDR1 is WSHSY and CDR2 SAAADI. The CDR3 has 16 residues. Germline trimming cut 4 bases from V and 5 bases from J; bases unmatched to any gene: 7.

The chain recombines TRBV28 with TRBJ2-1, with TRBD1 matching over 10 bases. The germline V gene has CDR1 MDHEN and CDR2 SYDVKM. The CDR3 covers 16 residues. The V gene end was trimmed by 7 bases and the J gene end by 4 bases; junction bases not matched to a gene: 10. CDR3 DNA sequence: TGTGCCAGCACCTTAGGGGGGGACAGGGGTTACAATGAGCAGTTCTTC. It is translated as CASTLGGDRGYNEQFF.

This clonotype was counted a few times. The chain uses TRBV5-4 and TRBJ2-2; 12 bases are shared with TRBD2. Trimming removed 0 bases from V and 7 bases from J; junction bases left unmatched: 4. CDR3 length: 16 amino acids. CDR1 is SGHNT and CDR2 is YYREEE in the germline V gene (reference sequence). The CDR3 sequence: CASSLASGGAIGELFF. DNA for the CDR3: TGTGCCAGCAGCTTGGCTAGCGGGGGGGCCATCGGGGAGCTGTTTTTT.

This clonotype was observed a handful of times. The genes are TRBV5-1 and TRBJ2-2; D gene ambiguous. Trimming stripped 0 bases from V and 7 bases from J, with 13 bases between. The CDR3 consists of 15 residues. Germline V gene sequence: CDR1 SGHRS, CDR2 YFSETQ. DNA for the CDR3: TGCGCCAGCAGCTTGGAGGCGGTACGGAGCGGGGAGCTGTTTTTT. Translated: CASSLEAVRSGELFF. Drawing the rest from reference TRBV5-1 and TRBJ2-2, the complete variable domain is KAGVTQTPRYLIKTRGQQVTLSCSPISGHRSVSWYQQTPGQGLQFLFEYFSETQRNKGNFPGRFSGRQFSNSRSEMNVSTLELGDSALYLCASSLEAVRSGELFFGEGSRLTVL.

Only a few counts were recorded for this clonotype. The rearrangement uses TRBV7-2 and TRBJ2-2; TRBD2 agrees at 7 bases. The germline V gene encodes CDR1 SGHTA and CDR2 FQGNSA. With 4 bases clipped from V and 2 bases from J, the junction kept 4 bases outside the gene matches. The CDR3 consists of 15 residues. The CDR3 is CASSWTGLNTGELFF. CDR3 nucleotides: TGTGCCAGCAGCTGGACGGGACTAAACACCGGGGAGCTGTTTTTT.